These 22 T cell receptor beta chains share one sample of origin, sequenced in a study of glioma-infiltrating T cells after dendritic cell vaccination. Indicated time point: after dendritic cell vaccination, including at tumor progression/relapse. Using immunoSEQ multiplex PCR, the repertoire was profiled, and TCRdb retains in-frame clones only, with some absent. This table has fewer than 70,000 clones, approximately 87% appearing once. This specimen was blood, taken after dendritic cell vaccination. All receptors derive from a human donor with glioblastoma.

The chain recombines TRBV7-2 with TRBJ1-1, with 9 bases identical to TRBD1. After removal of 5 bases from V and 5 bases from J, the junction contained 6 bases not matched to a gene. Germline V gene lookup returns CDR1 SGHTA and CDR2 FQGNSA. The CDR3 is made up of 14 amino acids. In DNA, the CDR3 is TGTGCCAGCAGCCTACAGGGGGCGAGGACTGAAGCTTTCTTT. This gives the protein CASSLQGARTEAFF.

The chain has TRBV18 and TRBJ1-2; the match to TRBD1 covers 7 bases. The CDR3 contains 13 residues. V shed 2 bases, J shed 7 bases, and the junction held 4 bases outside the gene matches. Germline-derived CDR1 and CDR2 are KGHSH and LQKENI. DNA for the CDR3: TGTGCCAGCTCACCAGGAGGGGGCAGTGGCTACACCTTC. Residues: CASSPGGGSGYTF.

This chain's CDR3 is CANTDRGGEGDTEAFF. CDR3 in DNA: TGTGCCAACACGGACAGGGGAGGTGAGGGGGACACTGAAGCTTTCTTT. This sequence joins TRBV27 and TRBJ1-1, with 9 positions matching TRBD1. Germline CDR1 is MNHEY and CDR2 is SMNVEV (reference sequence). V gave up 10 bases and J gave up 3 bases; unmatched junction bases: 15. The CDR3 spans 16 residues.

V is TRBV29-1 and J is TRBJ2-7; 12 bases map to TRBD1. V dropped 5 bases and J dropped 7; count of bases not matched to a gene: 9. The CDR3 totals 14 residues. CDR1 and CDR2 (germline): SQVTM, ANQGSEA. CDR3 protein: CSVPRGTGGREQYF. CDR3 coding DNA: TGCAGCGTTCCTCGGGGGACAGGGGGCCGAGAGCAGTACTTC.

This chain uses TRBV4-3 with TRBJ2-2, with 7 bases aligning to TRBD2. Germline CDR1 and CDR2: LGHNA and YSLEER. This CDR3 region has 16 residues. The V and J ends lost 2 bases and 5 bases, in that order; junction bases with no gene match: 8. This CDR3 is CASSQTWGGGTGELFF. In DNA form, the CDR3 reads TGCGCCAGCAGCCAAACGTGGGGGGGTGGGACCGGGGAGCTGTTTTTT.

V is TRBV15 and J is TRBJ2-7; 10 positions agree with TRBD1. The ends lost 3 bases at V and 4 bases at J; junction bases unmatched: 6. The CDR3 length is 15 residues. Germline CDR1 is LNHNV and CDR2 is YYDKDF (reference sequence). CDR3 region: CATSSPGQGKYEQYF. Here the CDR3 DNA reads TGTGCCACCAGCAGTCCGGGACAGGGGAAATACGAGCAGTACTTC. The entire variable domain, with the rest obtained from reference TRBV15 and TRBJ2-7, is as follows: DAMVIQNPRYQVTQFGKPVTLSCSQTLNHNVMYWYQQKSSQAPKLLFHYYDKDFNNEADTPDNFQSRRPNTSFCFLDIRSPGLGDTAMYLCATSSPGQGKYEQYFGPGTRLTVT.

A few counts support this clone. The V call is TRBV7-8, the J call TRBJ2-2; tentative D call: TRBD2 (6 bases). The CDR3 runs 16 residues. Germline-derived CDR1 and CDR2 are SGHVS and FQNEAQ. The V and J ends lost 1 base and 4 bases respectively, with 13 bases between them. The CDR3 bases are TGTGCCAGCAGCTTAGTCGGGGGTCGGGGCACCGGGGAGCTGTTTTTT. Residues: CASSLVGGRGTGELFF.

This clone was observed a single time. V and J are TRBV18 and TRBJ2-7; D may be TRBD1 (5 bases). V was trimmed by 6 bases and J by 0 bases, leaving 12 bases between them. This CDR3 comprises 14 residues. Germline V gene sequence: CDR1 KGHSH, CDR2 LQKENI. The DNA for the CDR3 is TGTGCCAGCTCTCCCTACAGGAGCTCCTACGAGCAGTACTTC. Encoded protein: CASSPYRSSYEQYF.

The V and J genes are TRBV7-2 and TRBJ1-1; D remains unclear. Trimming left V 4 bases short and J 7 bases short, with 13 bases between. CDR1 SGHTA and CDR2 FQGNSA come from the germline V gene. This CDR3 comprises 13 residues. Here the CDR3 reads CASSSYTRNEAFF. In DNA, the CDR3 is TGTGCCAGCAGCTCATATACGAGAAATGAAGCTTTCTTT.

The CDR3 loop reads CASSAGRQAGEQYF. CDR3 nucleotide sequence: TGTGCCAGCAGCGCGGGGAGACAGGCGGGCGAGCAGTACTTC. V is TRBV9 and J is TRBJ2-7; D perhaps matches TRBD1 (6 bases). V shed 3 bases and J shed 6 bases, with 16 bases lying between them. The germline V gene encodes CDR1 SGDLS and CDR2 YYNGEE. The CDR3 runs 14 residues.

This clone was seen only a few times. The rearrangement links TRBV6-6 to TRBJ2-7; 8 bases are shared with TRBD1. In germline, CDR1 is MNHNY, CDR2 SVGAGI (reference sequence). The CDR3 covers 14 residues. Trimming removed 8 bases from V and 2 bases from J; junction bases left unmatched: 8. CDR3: CASWTQGVTYEQYF. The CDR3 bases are TGTGCCAGCTGGACACAGGGGGTTACCTACGAGCAGTACTTC.

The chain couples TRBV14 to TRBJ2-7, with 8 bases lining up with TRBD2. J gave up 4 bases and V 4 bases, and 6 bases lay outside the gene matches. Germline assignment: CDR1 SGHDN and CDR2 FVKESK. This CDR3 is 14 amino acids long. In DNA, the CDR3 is TGTGCCAGCAGCCGGATCGGGGGGGGATACGAGCAGTACTTC. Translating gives CASSRIGGGYEQYF.

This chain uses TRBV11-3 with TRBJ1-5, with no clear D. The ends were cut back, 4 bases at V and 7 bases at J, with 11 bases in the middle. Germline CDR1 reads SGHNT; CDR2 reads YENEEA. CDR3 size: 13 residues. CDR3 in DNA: TGTGCCAGCAGCTCCCCTAATCTGCAGCCCCAGCATTTT. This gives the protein CASSSPNLQPQHF. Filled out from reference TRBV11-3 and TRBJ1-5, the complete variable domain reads EAGVVQSPRYKIIEKKQPVAFWCNPISGHNTLYWYLQNLGQGPELLIRYENEEAVDDSQLPKDRFSAERLKGVDSTLKIQPAELGDSAVYLCASSSPNLQPQHFGDGTRLSIL.

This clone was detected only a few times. CDR3 loop: CAWSLGRGVDTQYF. The CDR3 DNA sequence: TGTGCCTGGAGTTTGGGCAGGGGAGTCGATACGCAGTATTTT. V gene TRBV30 combines with J gene TRBJ2-3, with TRBD1 as a possible D gene (6 bases). This CDR3 has 14 residues. Per germline, CDR1 GTSNPN and CDR2 SVGIG (reference sequence). V dropped 2 bases and J dropped 6 bases, with 15 bases sitting between them.

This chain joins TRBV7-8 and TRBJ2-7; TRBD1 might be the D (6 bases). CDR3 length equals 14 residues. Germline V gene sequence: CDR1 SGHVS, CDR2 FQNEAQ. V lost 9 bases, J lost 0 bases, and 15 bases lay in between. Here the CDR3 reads CASQRTESSYEQYF. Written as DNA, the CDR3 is TGTGCCAGTCAGCGGACAGAGAGCTCCTACGAGCAGTACTTC.

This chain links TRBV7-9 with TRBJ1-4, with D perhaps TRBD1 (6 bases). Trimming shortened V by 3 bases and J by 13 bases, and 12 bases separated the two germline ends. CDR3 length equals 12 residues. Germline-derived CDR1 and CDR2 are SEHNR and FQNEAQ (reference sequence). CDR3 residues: CASSFPDRGLFF. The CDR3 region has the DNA TGTGCCAGCAGCTTTCCGGACAGAGGACTGTTTTTT.

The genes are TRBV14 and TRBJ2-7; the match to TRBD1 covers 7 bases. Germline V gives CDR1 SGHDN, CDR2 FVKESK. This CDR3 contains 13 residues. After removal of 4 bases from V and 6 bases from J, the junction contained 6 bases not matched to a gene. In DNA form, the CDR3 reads TGTGCCAGCAGCCCACAGGGGATGGGCGAGCAGTACTTC. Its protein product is CASSPQGMGEQYF.

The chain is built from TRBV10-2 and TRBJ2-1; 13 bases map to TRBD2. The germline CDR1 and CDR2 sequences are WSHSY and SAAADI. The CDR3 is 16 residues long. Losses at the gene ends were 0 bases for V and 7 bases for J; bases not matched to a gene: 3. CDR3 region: CASSESLAGGRNEQFF. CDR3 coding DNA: TGCGCCAGCAGTGAGTCACTAGCGGGGGGGCGGAATGAGCAGTTCTTC.

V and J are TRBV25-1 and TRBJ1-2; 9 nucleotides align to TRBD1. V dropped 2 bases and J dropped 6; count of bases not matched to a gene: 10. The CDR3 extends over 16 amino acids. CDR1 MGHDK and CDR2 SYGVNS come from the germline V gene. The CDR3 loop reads CASSEAFGQGSDGYTF. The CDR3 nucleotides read TGTGCCAGCAGTGAAGCCTTCGGACAGGGGAGTGATGGCTACACCTTC.

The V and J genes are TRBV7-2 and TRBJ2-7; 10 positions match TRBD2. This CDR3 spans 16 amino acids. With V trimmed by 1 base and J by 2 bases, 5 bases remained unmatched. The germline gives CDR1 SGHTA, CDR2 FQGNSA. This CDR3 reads CASSLESSGGAYEQYF. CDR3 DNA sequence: TGTGCCAGCAGCTTAGAGTCCAGCGGGGGGGCCTACGAGCAGTACTTC.

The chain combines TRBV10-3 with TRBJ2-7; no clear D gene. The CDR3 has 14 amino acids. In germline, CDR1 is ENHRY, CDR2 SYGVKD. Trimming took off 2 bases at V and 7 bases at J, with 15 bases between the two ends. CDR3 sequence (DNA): TGTGCCATCAGTGAGGTGGCGGCGGCCCCGGAGCAGTACTTC. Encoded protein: CAISEVAAAPEQYF.

The DNA for the CDR3 is TGTGCCAGCTCCGGGACAGGGTCAACCTATGGCTACACCTTC. Protein sequence: CASSGTGSTYGYTF. This chain links TRBV19 with TRBJ1-2, with 9 bases fitting TRBD1. The CDR3 is 14 residues long. The V segment lost 9 bases and the J segment 4 bases; nucleotides outside the gene matches: 9. The V gene's germline CDR1 is LNHDA and CDR2 SQIVND (reference sequence).